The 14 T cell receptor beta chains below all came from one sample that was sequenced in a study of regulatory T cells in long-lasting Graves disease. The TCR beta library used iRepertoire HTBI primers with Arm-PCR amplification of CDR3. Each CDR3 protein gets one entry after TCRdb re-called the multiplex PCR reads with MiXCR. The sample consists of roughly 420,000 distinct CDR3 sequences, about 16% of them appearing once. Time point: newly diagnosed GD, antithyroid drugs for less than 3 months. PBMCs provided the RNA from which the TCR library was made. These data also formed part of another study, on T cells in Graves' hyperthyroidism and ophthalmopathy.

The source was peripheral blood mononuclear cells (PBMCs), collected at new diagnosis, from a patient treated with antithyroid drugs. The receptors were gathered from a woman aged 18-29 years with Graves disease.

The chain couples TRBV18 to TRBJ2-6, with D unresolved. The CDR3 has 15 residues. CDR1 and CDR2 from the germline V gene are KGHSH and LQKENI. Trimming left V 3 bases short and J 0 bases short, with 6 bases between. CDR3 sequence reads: CASSPLSSGANVLTF. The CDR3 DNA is TGTGCCAGCTCACCGCTGAGCTCTGGGGCCAACGTCCTGACTTTC.

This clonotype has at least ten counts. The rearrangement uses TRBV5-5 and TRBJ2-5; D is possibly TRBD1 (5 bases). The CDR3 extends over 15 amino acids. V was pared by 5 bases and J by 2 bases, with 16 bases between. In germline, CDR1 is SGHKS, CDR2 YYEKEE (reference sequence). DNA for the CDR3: TGTGCCAGCAGTTATACAGGATCACCTCAAGAGACCCAGTACTTC. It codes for CASSYTGSPQETQYF.

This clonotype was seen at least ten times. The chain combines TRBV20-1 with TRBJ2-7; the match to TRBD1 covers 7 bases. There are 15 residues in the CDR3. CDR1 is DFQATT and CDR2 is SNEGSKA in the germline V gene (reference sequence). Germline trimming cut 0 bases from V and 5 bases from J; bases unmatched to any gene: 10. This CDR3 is CSARDPRDSTDEQYF. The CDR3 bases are TGCAGTGCTAGAGATCCCCGGGACAGCACAGACGAGCAGTACTTC.

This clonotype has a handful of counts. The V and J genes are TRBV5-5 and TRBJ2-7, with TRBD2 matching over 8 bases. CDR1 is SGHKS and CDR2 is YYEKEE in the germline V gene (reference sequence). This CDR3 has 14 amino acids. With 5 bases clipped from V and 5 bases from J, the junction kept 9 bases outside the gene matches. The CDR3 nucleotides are TGTGCCAGCAGAAGCGAAAGCGGGAGCGACGAGCAGTACTTC. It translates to CASRSESGSDEQYF.

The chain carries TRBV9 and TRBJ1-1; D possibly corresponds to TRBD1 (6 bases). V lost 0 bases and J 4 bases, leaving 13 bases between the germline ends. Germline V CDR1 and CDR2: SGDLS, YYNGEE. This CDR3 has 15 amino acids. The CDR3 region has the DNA TGTGCCAGCAGCGTAGGGGGGGGCATGGCCACTGAAGCTTTCTTT. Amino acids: CASSVGGGMATEAFF.

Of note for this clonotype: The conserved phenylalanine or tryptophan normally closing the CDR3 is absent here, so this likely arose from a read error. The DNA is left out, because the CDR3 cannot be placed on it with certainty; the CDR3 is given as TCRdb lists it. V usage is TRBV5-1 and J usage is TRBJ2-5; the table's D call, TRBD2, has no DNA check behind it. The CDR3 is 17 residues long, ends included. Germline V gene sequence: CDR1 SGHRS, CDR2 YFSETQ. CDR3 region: CASSLRPGLASQETEYL.

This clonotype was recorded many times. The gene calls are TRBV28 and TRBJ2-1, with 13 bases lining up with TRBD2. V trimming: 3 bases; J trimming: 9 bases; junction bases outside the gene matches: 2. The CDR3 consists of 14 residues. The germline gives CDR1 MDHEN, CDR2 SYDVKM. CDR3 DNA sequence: TGTGCCAGCAGTTTTACTAGCGGGAGGGTTGAGCAGTTCTTC. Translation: CASSFTSGRVEQFF.

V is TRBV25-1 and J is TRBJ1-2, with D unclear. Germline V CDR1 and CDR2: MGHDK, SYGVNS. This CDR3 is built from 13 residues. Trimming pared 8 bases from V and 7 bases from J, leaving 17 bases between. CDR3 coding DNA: TGTGCCAGCGGCTTCTTAGAGGGAGTTGGCTACACCTTC. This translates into CASGFLEGVGYTF.

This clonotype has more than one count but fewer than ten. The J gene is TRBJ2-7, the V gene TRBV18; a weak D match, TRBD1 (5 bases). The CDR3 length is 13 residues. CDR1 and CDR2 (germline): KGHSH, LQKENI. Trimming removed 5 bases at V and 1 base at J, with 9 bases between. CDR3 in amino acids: CASSAGQSYEQYF. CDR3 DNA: TGTGCCAGCTCAGCAGGACAATCCTACGAGCAGTACTTC.

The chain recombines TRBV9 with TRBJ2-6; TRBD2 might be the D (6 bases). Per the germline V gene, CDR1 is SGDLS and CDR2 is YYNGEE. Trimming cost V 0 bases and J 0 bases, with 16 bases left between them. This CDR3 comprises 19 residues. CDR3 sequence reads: CASSVAQHGGSSGANVLTF. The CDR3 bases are TGTGCCAGCAGCGTAGCCCAGCACGGGGGAAGCTCTGGGGCCAACGTCCTGACTTTC.

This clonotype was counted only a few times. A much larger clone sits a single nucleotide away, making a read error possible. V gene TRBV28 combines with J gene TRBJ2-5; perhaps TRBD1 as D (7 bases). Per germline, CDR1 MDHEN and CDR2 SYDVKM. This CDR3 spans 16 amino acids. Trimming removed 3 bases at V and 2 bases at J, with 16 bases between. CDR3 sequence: CASSLGRSGGQETQYF. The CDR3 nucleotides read TGTGCCAGCAGTTTGGGACGCTCAGGGGGGCAAGAGACCCAGTACTTC.

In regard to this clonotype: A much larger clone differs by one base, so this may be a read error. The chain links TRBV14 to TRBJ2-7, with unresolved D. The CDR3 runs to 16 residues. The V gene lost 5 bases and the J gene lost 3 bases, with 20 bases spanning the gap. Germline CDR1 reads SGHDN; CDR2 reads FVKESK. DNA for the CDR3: TGTGCCAGCAGCGTAGGGCCGGACCCAAGCTGCTACGAGCAGTACTTC. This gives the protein CASSVGPDPSCYEQYF.

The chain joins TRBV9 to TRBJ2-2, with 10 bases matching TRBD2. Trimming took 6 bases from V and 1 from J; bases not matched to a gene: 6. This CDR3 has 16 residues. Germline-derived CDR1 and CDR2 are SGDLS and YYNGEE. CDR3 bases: TGTGCCAGCACCAAAACTAGCGGGGTGAACACCGGGGAGCTGTTTTTT. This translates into CASTKTSGVNTGELFF.

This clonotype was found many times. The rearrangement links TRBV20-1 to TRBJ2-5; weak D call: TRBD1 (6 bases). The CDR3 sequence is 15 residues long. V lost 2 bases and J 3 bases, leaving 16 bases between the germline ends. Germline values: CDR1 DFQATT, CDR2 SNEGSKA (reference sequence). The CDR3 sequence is CSARNFNRAKETQYF. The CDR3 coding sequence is TGCAGTGCTAGAAACTTCAACAGGGCAAAAGAGACCCAGTACTTC.